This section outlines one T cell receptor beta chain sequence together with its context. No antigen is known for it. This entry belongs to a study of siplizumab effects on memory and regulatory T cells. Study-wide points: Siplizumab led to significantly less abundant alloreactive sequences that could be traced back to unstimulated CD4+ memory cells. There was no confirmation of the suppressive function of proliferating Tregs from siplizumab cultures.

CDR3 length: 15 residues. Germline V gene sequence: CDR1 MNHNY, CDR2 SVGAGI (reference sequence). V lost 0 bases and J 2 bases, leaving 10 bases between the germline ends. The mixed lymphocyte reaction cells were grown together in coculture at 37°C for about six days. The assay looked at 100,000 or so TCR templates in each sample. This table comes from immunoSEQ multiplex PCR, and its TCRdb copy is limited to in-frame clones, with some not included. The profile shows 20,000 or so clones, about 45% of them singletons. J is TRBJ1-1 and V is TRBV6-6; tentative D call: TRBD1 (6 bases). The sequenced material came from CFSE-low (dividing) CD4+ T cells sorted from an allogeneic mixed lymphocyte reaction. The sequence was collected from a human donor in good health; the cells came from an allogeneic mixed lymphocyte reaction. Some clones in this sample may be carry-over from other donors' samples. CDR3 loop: CASSYSKGQNTEAFF. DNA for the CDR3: TGTGCCAGCAGTTACTCGAAGGGACAAAACACTGAAGCTTTCTTT.